A single sample is the source of the 29 T cell receptor beta chains below, sequenced in a study of T cell responses to AZD1222 COVID-19 vaccine. Only in-frame clones appear in the TCRdb table, and some are missing; sequencing was by immunoSEQ multiplex PCR. In the table there are about 92,000 clones, 65% to 90% of which are singletons. The sample here was peripheral blood, taken on day 0 of AZD1222 vaccination. The source of these receptors is an adult in good health.

The chain couples TRBV5-4 to TRBJ2-7, with D possibly being TRBD1 (6 bases). V gave up 4 bases and J gave up 6 bases, with 20 bases separating them. In germline, CDR1 is SGHNT, CDR2 YYREEE (reference sequence). There are 15 residues in the CDR3. CDR3 sequence: CASSHRDKALGEQYF. CDR3 coding DNA: TGTGCCAGCAGCCATCGGGACAAAGCTCTAGGCGAGCAGTACTTC.

The V and J genes are TRBV7-2 and TRBJ1-5; weak D call: TRBD1 (5 bases). The CDR3 sequence is 17 residues long. V was trimmed by 4 bases and J by 7 bases, leaving 23 bases between them. CDR1 is SGHTA and CDR2 is FQGNSA in the germline V gene. For the CDR3, the DNA is TGTGCCAGCAGCTCCACCGGGACCCCGGAGTTAGGCCAGCCCCAGCATTTT. Protein product: CASSSTGTPELGQPQHF.

This sequence joins TRBV5-1 and TRBJ2-7; 9 bases fit TRBD1. The CDR3 is 16 amino acids. The V gene's germline CDR1 is SGHRS and CDR2 YFSETQ. The ends lost 4 bases at V and 5 bases at J; junction bases unmatched: 13. CDR3 loop: CASSARPGQGGDEQYF. The DNA for the CDR3 is TGCGCCAGCAGCGCACGTCCGGGACAGGGTGGAGACGAGCAGTACTTC.

J is TRBJ2-7 and V is TRBV14, with TRBD2 matching over 10 bases. CDR3 size: 16 residues. After removal of 0 bases from V and 4 bases from J, the junction contained 6 bases not matched to a gene. Germline V gives CDR1 SGHDN, CDR2 FVKESK. The CDR3 is CASSQDSLAGAYEQYF. CDR3 nucleotides: TGTGCCAGCAGCCAAGATTCGCTAGCGGGAGCGTACGAGCAGTACTTC.

CDR3 amino acids: CASSEALRQYF. CDR3 DNA sequence: TGTGCCAGCAGTGAGGCCTTGAGGCAGTACTTC. This chain links TRBV6-1 with TRBJ2-7; D is uncertain. The V gene's germline CDR1 is MNHNS and CDR2 SASEGT. The CDR3 is made up of 11 amino acids. The V gene lost 3 bases and the J gene lost 9 bases, with 9 bases spanning the gap.

This clone has only a few counts. The rearrangement uses TRBV10-3 and TRBJ2-1, with unresolved D. V lost 1 base to trimming and J lost 15 bases, with 16 bases between them. CDR1 and CDR2 from the germline V gene are ENHRY and SYGVKD. There are 13 residues in the CDR3. The CDR3 here is CAISELNGPLGFF. As DNA, the CDR3 is TGTGCCATCAGTGAGTTAAATGGGCCCTTGGGGTTCTTC.

Comments on this clone: The sample has other DNA sequences that encode this CDR3 too. The rearrangement uses TRBV11-2 and TRBJ1-3; D gene ambiguous. Germline CDR1 is SGHAT and CDR2 is FQNNGV. The CDR3 runs to 13 residues. V lost 0 bases and J lost 4, with 4 bases in between. CDR3 loop: CASSLDRGNTIYF. The DNA for the CDR3 is TGTGCCAGCAGCTTAGACAGGGGAAACACCATATATTTT.

V usage is TRBV18 and J usage is TRBJ1-1; the D gene is possibly TRBD1 (6 bases). Germline V gene lookup returns CDR1 KGHSH and CDR2 LQKENI. The CDR3 has 16 residues. V was clipped by 6 bases and J by 2 bases, with 19 bases between them. This CDR3 reads CASSVPVRRGNTEAFF. The CDR3 coding sequence is TGTGCCAGCTCTGTCCCCGTTCGCAGGGGAAACACTGAAGCTTTCTTT.

The genes are TRBV19 and TRBJ1-4; no clear D gene. The CDR3 contains 15 residues. In germline, CDR1 is LNHDA, CDR2 SQIVND (reference sequence). V shed 7 bases and J shed 0 bases, with 12 bases lying between them. CDR3 amino acids: CASTEYSATNEKLFF. DNA for the CDR3: TGTGCCAGTACCGAGTACAGCGCAACTAATGAAAAACTGTTTTTT.

CDR3 coding DNA: TGTGCCAGCAGCTTAGTAGTTAGCAATCAGCCCCAGCATTTT. Protein sequence: CASSLVVSNQPQHF. The chain carries TRBV11-3 and TRBJ1-5; D gene uncertain. The germline V gene has CDR1 SGHNT and CDR2 YENEEA. This CDR3 contains 14 residues. V dropped 1 base and J dropped 0 bases, with 4 bases sitting between them.

V gene TRBV6-5 combines with J gene TRBJ1-2; possibly TRBD1 for D (6 bases). The CDR3 runs to 15 residues. Germline lookup yields CDR1 MNHEY and CDR2 SVGAGI. CDR3 nucleotide sequence: TGTGCTATCTCGGGGGCGGCCCACGGAATCTATGGCTACACCTTC. Its translation is CAISGAAHGIYGYTF.

This clone came up a few times. V usage is TRBV7-2 and J usage is TRBJ1-4, with 9 bases that match TRBD1. Germline CDR1 reads SGHTA; CDR2 reads FQGNSA. J was trimmed by 7 bases and V by 3 bases; bases with no gene match: 6. The CDR3 covers 15 residues. The CDR3 sequence: CASSFVTGGIEKLFF. The CDR3 DNA reads TGTGCCAGCAGCTTCGTGACAGGGGGTATTGAAAAACTGTTTTTT. Full variable domain (remainder filled in from reference TRBV7-2 and TRBJ1-4): GAGVSQSPSNKVTEKGKDVELRCDPISGHTALYWYRQSLGQGLEFLIYFQGNSAPDKSGLPSDRFSAERTGGSVSTLTIQRTQQEDSAVYLCASSFVTGGIEKLFFGSGTQLSVL.

V and J are TRBV9 and TRBJ2-3; no reliable D call. Trimming cost V 4 bases and J 1 base, with 7 bases left between them. There are 13 residues in the CDR3. Germline V gene lookup returns CDR1 SGDLS and CDR2 YYNGEE. CDR3 amino acids: CASSPRGTDTQYF. The CDR3 region has the DNA TGTGCCAGCAGCCCCCGCGGCACAGATACGCAGTATTTT.

There are a few counts of this clone. The gene calls are TRBV5-1 and TRBJ1-1, with TRBD1 matching 9 bases. The V and J ends lost 4 bases and 3 bases, in that order; junction bases with no gene match: 7. The CDR3 spans 15 residues. Germline assignment: CDR1 SGHRS and CDR2 YFSETQ. The CDR3 DNA reads as TGCGCCAGCAGCCACGGACAGGGGAGGGACACTGAAGCTTTCTTT. As protein: CASSHGQGRDTEAFF.

J is TRBJ1-5 and V is TRBV2, with D unclear. V gave up 4 bases and J gave up 4 bases, with 8 bases separating them. CDR1 and CDR2 (germline): SNHLY, FYNNEI. This CDR3 region has 13 residues. CDR3 protein: CASSAEVNQPQHF. DNA for the CDR3: TGTGCCAGCAGTGCAGAGGTAAATCAGCCCCAGCATTTT. Together with reference TRBV2 and TRBJ1-5, the CDR3 gives the full variable domain: EPEVTQTPSHQVTQMGQEVILRCVPISNHLYFYWYRQILGQKVEFLVSFYNNEISEKSEIFDDQFSVERPDGSNFTLKIRSTKLEDSAMYFCASSAEVNQPQHFGDGTRLSIL.

The rearrangement uses TRBV6-5 and TRBJ2-5; possibly TRBD1 for D (6 bases). The CDR3 sequence is 15 residues long. The germline CDR1 and CDR2 sequences are MNHEY and SVGAGI. With 10 bases removed from V and 5 bases from J, the gap between germline ends came to 23 bases. The CDR3 DNA sequence: TGTGCCACCTCCAGGGATCCAGGGGCTGGGGAGACCCAGTACTTC. This sequence encodes CATSRDPGAGETQYF.

The CDR3 loop reads CAGNTYEQYF. The CDR3 bases are TGTGCCGGAAATACCTACGAGCAGTACTTC. This chain uses TRBV6-5 with TRBJ2-7; D unclear. Germline CDR1 MNHEY, CDR2 SVGAGI. CDR3 length equals 10 residues. With 11 bases removed from V and 2 bases from J, the gap between germline ends came to 7 bases.

This clone was observed a handful of times. The gene calls are TRBV6-5 and TRBJ1-1; tentative D call: TRBD1 (5 bases). This CDR3 has 15 residues. The V end lost 2 bases, the J end lost 2 bases, and 12 bases lay between the germline ends. The germline CDR1 and CDR2 sequences are MNHEY and SVGAGI. The CDR3 loop reads CASSYSQGVNTEAFF. In DNA form, the CDR3 reads TGTGCCAGCAGTTACAGTCAGGGTGTTAACACTGAAGCTTTCTTT.

The chain is built from TRBV19 and TRBJ1-1; D call uncertain. V lost 8 bases and J 1 base, leaving 11 bases between the germline ends. CDR1 and CDR2 (germline): LNHDA, SQIVND (reference sequence). The length of the CDR3 is 13 residues. CDR3 sequence (DNA): TGTGCCAGTGACGAAGGCAGGAACACTGAAGCTTTCTTT. Protein: CASDEGRNTEAFF.

The chain employs TRBV3-1 (or the pseudogene TRBV3-2) and TRBJ1-3; a possible D gene is TRBD1 (5 bases). This CDR3 is built from 15 residues. The V gene's germline CDR1 is LGHDT and CDR2 YNNKEL (reference sequence). Trimming shortened V by 4 bases and J by 0 bases, and 10 bases separated the two germline ends. Here the CDR3 reads CASSPNRNSGNTIYF. The CDR3 nucleotides are TGTGCCAGCAGCCCTAACAGGAACTCTGGAAACACCATATATTTT.

This clone was found once. V usage is TRBV27 and J usage is TRBJ1-1, with a tentative D call TRBD1 (5 bases). The CDR3 covers 14 residues. The germline CDR1 and CDR2 sequences are MNHEY and SMNVEV (reference sequence). The V end lost 3 bases, the J end lost 1 base, and 9 bases lay between the germline ends. CDR3 DNA sequence: TGTGCCAGCAGTTTGTGGGGGGGGAACACTGAAGCTTTCTTT. Its translation: CASSLWGGNTEAFF.

The chain uses TRBV18 and TRBJ2-6; tentatively, D is TRBD1 or TRBD2 (6 bases each). V lost 1 base and J lost 1, with 14 bases in between. CDR1 is KGHSH and CDR2 is LQKENI in the germline V gene. The CDR3 has 18 residues. The CDR3 DNA is TGTGCCAGCTCACCACGGAGGGACACCCTTTCTGGGGCCAACGTCCTGACTTTC. It translates to CASSPRRDTLSGANVLTF.

The CDR3 sequence is CASSGGRGIQYF. The CDR3 nucleotides are TGTGCCAGCAGTGGGGGGAGGGGCATTCAGTACTTC. The chain employs TRBV2 and TRBJ2-4; 7 bases map to TRBD2. The CDR3 has 12 amino acids. The J segment lost 9 bases and the V segment lost 4 bases, leaving 3 bases of the junction unmatched. CDR1 is SNHLY, CDR2 FYNNEI, per germline.

This chain links TRBV2 with TRBJ2-1; TRBD1 aligns across 10 bases. The germline gives CDR1 SNHLY, CDR2 FYNNEI. V was clipped by 5 bases and J by 5 bases; unmatched bases: 6. CDR3 size: 15 residues. This CDR3 reads CASSWDRGLNNEQFF. The CDR3 nucleotides read TGTGCCAGCAGTTGGGACAGGGGTCTCAACAATGAGCAGTTCTTC.

This rearrangement joins TRBV11-2 to TRBJ2-1, with D perhaps TRBD2 (6 bases). V was pared by 1 base and J by 2 bases, with 9 bases between. Per the germline V gene, CDR1 is SGHAT and CDR2 is FQNNGV. This CDR3 region has 15 residues. The DNA of the CDR3 is TGTGCCAGCAGCTTAGGTAGCGGCACCTACAATGAGCAGTTCTTC. Translating it yields CASSLGSGTYNEQFF.

This chain joins TRBV20-1 and TRBJ2-7; 15 bases match TRBD2. V shed 3 bases and J 2 bases; nucleotides not matched to a gene: 2. This CDR3 is 15 amino acids long. Germline-derived CDR1 and CDR2 are DFQATT and SNEGSKA (reference sequence). The CDR3 reads CSASRTSGRAYEQYF. CDR3 DNA: TGCAGTGCTAGTAGGACTAGCGGGAGGGCCTACGAGCAGTACTTC.

This clone has a handful of counts. The chain links TRBV4-2 to TRBJ2-1; 12 bases align to TRBD2. From germline, CDR1 is LGHNA and CDR2 YNFKEQ. The length of the CDR3 is 14 residues. Losses at the gene ends were 6 bases for V and 7 bases for J; bases not matched to a gene: 4. This CDR3 reads CASRASGGANEQFF. CDR3 nucleotides: TGTGCCAGCAGGGCTAGCGGGGGGGCTAATGAGCAGTTCTTC.

The V and J genes are TRBV28 and TRBJ1-2, with D perhaps matching TRBD1 (6 bases). Germline lookup yields CDR1 MDHEN and CDR2 SYDVKM. Deletions cut 6 bases from V and 4 bases from J, with 18 bases between. This CDR3 region has 15 residues. For the CDR3, the DNA is TGTGCCAGCAGCCCCATCATAGGGGGACCCTATGGCTACACCTTC. Residues: CASSPIIGGPYGYTF.

The chain uses TRBV23-1 and TRBJ2-7, with TRBD1 matching 8 bases. TRBV23-1 is an ORF for which the function is uncertain. The CDR3 spans 15 residues. J was trimmed by 5 bases and V by 8 bases; bases with no gene match: 14. The CDR3 DNA reads TGCGCCAGCGGAGTAGCGGACAGGGTTAATCACGAGCAGTACTTC. Protein: CASGVADRVNHEQYF.